Listed below are T cell receptor beta chains from one sample, sequenced in a study of blood T cell repertoires in COVID-19. Assay used: immunoSEQ multiplex PCR; TCRdb lists only in-frame clones, some missing. The table shows 150,000 or so clones, with roughly 87% occurring only once. The source material was peripheral blood. Source of these receptors: a woman in her 70s with acute or convalescent COVID-19. CDR3s include the opening cysteine and the closing phenylalanine or tryptophan. A D gene is named only where the DNA matches it firmly. Expanded clones get a size class; other rows say once, few or many, or leave the size out.

D gene	J gene	V gene	clone size	CDR3 DNA	CDR3 protein
TRBD2	TRBJ2-3	TRBV24-1	.	TGTGCCACCAGTGATATCGGGGGGGCGGAAGATACGCAGTATTTT	CATSDIGGAEDTQYF
TRBD1	TRBJ2-5	TRBV6-5	.	TGTGCCAGCAGGGACAGGGGGCAGGGAGAGACCCAGTACTTC	CASRDRGQGETQYF
.	TRBJ2-7	TRBV6-5	.	TGTGCCAGCAGTTTACGCGAAGGGAGCTCCTACGAGCAGTACTTC	CASSLREGSSYEQYF
.	TRBJ1-1	TRBV20-1	few	TGCAGTGCTAGCACTATAACTGAAGCTTTCTTT	CSASTITEAFF
.	TRBJ2-1	TRBV11-2	.	TGTGCCAGCAGCTTAGTATCGCGCTACAATGAGCAGTTCTTC	CASSLVSRYNEQFF
TRBD2	TRBJ2-7	TRBV4-2	.	TGTGCCAGCAGCCAAGATACGGCTAGCGGACGACCGAGGCAGTACTTC	CASSQDTASGRPRQYF
.	TRBJ1-5	TRBV19	.	TGTGCCAGTAGTATCCCCCGGTCCTCTTTCGCCAATCAGCCCCAGCATTTT	CASSIPRSSFANQPQHF
.	TRBJ1-5	TRBV6-5	.	TGTGCCAGCACCTATGGGAGGGGTCAGCCCCAGCATTTT	CASTYGRGQPQHF
.	TRBJ1-5	TRBV5-6	.	TGTGCCAGCAGCGCGGCGGGGGAGGGTTATAGACAGCCCCAGCATTTT	CASSAAGEGYRQPQHF
TRBD1	TRBJ1-6	TRBV19	.	TGTGCCAGTAGTACCCCGAACAGGGGCCCATATAATTCACCCCTCCACTTT	CASSTPNRGPYNSPLHF
.	TRBJ1-5	TRBV6-5	.	TGTGCCAGCAGTCCCGCGGGTAGCCCAAATCAGCCCCAGCATTTT	CASSPAGSPNQPQHF
TRBD2	TRBJ2-1	TRBV19	.	TGTGCCAGTAGTGCGACTAGCGGTTACAATGAGCAGTTCTTC	CASSATSGYNEQFF
.	TRBJ1-2	TRBV27	.	TGTGCCAGCAGTTTATTCTCGACGGGGGTCTATGGCTACACCTTC	CASSLFSTGVYGYTF
.	TRBJ1-6	TRBV14	.	TGTGCCAGCAGCCCCCGGGGGGGAAATTCACCCCTCCACTTT	CASSPRGGNSPLHF
TRBD1	TRBJ1-2	TRBV27	.	TGTGCCAGCAGTGGCCCGGGACAGGGTTCAAAAGGCTACACCTTC	CASSGPGQGSKGYTF
TRBD1	TRBJ1-4	TRBV29-1	.	TGCAGCGTCCTCCGGGACAGCCCGTCAGGAAAACTGTTTTTT	CSVLRDSPSGKLFF
.	TRBJ1-1	TRBV10-3	.	TGTGCCATCAGTGAGCCTACCAGGGGCTCAACTGAAGCTTTCTTT	CAISEPTRGSTEAFF
TRBD1	TRBJ2-7	TRBV28	once	TGTGCCAGCAGTACACCAGGGGGCTATGAGCAGTACTTC	CASSTPGGYEQYF
TRBD2	TRBJ2-2	TRBV4-2	.	TGTGCCAGCAGCCAAATGGGACTAGCGGGCGGGGAGCTGTTTTTT	CASSQMGLAGGELFF
.	TRBJ2-3	TRBV14	.	TGTGCCAGCAGCCAAGACCAAAGGACAGTTGGGACAGATACGCAGTATTTT	CASSQDQRTVGTDTQYF
.	TRBJ1-1	TRBV15	.	TGTGCCACCAGCTCTTTACGGGGGGGGATGAACACTGAAGCTTTCTTT	CATSSLRGGMNTEAFF
TRBD1	TRBJ1-1	TRBV11-3	.	TGTGCCAGCAGCCTCAATGACAGGGGGGCTGAAGCTTTCTTT	CASSLNDRGAEAFF
.	TRBJ1-1	TRBV28	few	TGTGCCAGCAGTTTGGGCCTAAGGAACACTGAAGCTTTCTTT	CASSLGLRNTEAFF
.	TRBJ2-6	TRBV19	.	TGTGCCAGTAGTATAGATGGAGGGACTGGGGCCAACGTCCTGACTTTC	CASSIDGGTGANVLTF
TRBD2	TRBJ2-5	TRBV25-1	.	TGTGCCAGCAGTGAACGGGGGGTTGGTGAGACCCAGTACTTC	CASSERGVGETQYF
TRBD1	TRBJ1-1	TRBV27	.	TGTGCCAGCAGTAGGGACAGGGGAGCTGAAGCTTTCTTT	CASSRDRGAEAFF
.	TRBJ1-1	TRBV6-2/TRBV6-3	few	TGTGCCAGCAGTTTCGGGTACACTGAAGCTTTCTTT	CASSFGYTEAFF
.	TRBJ1-3	TRBV6-5	.	TGTGCCAGCAGTTACTCGGCAGGGGTAGCTGGAAACACCATATATTTT	CASSYSAGVAGNTIYF
.	TRBJ2-1	TRBV9	.	TGTGCCAGCAGCGGGAAGGGGCGTTCATCTTCCTACAATGAGCAGTTCTTC	CASSGKGRSSSYNEQFF
TRBD2	TRBJ2-1	TRBV19	.	TGTGCCAGTAGCGACGGGGCTAGCGGTAGATTCTACAATGAGCAGTTCTTC	CASSDGASGRFYNEQFF
TRBD1	TRBJ1-1	TRBV7-2	.	TGTGCCAGCAGCCTACAGGGGACTCGGAACACTGAAGCTTTCTTT	CASSLQGTRNTEAFF